Reported below is one T cell receptor beta chain. This entry is derived from a study of blood T cell repertoires in COVID-19. Study-wide context: Specimens from acute and convalescent COVID-19 originated in the United States, Italy and Spain.

Here immunoSEQ multiplex PCR was the method, and the copy in TCRdb shows in-frame clones only, minus some. The table shows around 200,000 clones, with almost 90% occurring only once. CDR3 length: 15 residues. The trim removed 5 bases at V and 3 bases at J, leaving 6 bases unmatched. Germline CDR1 is LNHDA and CDR2 is SQIVND (reference sequence). The receptor's source is a man aged 50 to 59 with acute or convalescent COVID-19. The sequenced material came from peripheral blood. The rearrangement joins TRBV19 to TRBJ1-4; 7 nucleotides match TRBD1. CDR3 loop: CASSYSGTANEKLFF. The CDR3 DNA reads as TGTGCCAGTAGTTACTCCGGGACAGCTAATGAAAAACTGTTTTTT.